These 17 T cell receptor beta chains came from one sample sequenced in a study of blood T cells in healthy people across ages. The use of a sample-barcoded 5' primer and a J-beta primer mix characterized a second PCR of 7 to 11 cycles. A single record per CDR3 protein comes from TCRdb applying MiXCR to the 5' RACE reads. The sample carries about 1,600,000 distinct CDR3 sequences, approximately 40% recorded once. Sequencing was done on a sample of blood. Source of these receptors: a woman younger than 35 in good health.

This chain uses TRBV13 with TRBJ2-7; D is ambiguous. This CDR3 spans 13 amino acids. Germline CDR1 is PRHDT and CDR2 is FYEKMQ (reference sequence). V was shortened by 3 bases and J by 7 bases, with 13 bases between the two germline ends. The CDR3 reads CASSFRTPNEQYF. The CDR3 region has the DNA TGTGCCAGCAGCTTTCGAACCCCCAATGAGCAGTACTTC.

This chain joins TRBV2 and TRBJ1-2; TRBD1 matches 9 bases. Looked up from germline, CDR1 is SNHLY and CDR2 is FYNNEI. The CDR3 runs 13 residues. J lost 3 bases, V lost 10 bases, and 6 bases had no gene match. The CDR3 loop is CATRQGVYYGYTF. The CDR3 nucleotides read TGTGCCACCCGACAGGGGGTATACTATGGCTACACCTTC.

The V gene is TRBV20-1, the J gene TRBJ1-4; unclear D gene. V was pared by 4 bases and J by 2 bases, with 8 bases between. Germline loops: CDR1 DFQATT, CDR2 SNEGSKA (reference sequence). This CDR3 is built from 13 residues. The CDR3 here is CSAMSDTNEKLFF. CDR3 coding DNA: TGCAGTGCTATGTCAGATACTAATGAAAAACTGTTTTTT.

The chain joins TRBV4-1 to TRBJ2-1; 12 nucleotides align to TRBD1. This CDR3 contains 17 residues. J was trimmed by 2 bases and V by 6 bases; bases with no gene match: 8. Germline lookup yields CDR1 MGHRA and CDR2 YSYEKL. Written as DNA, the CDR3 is TGCGCCAGCAGGGAGGGGACAGGGGGCTCTCCCTACAATGAGCAGTTCTTC. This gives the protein CASREGTGGSPYNEQFF.

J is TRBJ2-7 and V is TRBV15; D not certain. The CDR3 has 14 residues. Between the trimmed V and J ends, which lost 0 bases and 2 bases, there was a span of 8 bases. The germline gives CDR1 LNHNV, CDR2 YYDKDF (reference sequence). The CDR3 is CATSRDIGPYEQYF. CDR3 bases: TGTGCCACCAGCAGAGATATTGGTCCCTACGAGCAGTACTTC.

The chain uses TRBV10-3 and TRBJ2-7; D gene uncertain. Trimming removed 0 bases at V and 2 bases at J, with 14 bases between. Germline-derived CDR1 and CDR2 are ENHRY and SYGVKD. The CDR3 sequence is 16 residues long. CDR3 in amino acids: CAISESKTENPYEQYF. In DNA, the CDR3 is TGTGCCATCAGTGAGTCGAAAACAGAGAACCCCTACGAGCAGTACTTC.

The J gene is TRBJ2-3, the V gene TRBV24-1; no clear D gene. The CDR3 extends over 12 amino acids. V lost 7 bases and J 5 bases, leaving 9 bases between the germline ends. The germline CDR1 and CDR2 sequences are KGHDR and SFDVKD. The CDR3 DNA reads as TGTGCCACCAGCCACCTGGGAGATACGCAGTATTTT. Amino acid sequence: CATSHLGDTQYF.

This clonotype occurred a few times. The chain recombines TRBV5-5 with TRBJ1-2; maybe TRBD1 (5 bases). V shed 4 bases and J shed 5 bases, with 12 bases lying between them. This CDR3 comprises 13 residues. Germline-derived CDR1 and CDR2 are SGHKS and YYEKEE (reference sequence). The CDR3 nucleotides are TGTGCCAGCAGCCCGTGGGGCCAATATGGCTACACCTTC. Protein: CASSPWGQYGYTF.

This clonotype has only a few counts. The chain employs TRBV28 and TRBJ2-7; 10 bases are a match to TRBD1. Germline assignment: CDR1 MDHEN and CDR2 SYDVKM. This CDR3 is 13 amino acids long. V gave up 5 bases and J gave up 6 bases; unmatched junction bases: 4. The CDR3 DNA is TGTGCCAGCAGTGGGACAGGGGTGAGCGAGCAGTACTTC. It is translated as CASSGTGVSEQYF.

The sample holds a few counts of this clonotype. This CDR3 is CSARGGDSNTEAFF. As DNA, the CDR3 is TGCAGTGCTAGGGGGGGGGACTCCAACACTGAAGCTTTCTTT. This chain joins TRBV20-1 and TRBJ1-1; D might be TRBD1 (5 bases). The CDR3 has 14 amino acids. Trimming cost V 3 bases and J 2 bases, with 13 bases left between them. CDR1 DFQATT and CDR2 SNEGSKA come from the germline V gene (reference sequence).

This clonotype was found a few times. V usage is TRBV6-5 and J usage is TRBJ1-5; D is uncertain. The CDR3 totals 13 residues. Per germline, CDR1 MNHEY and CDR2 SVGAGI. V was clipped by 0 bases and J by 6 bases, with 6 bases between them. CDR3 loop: CASSYSPGQPQHF. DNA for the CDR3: TGTGCCAGCAGTTACTCGCCAGGTCAGCCCCAGCATTTT.

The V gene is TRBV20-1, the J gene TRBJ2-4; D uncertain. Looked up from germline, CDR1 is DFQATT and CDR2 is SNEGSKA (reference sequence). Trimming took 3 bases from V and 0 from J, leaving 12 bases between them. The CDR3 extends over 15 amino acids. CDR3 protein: CSASPDGIAKNIQYF. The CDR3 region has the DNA TGCAGTGCTAGCCCCGACGGAATAGCCAAAAACATTCAGTACTTC.

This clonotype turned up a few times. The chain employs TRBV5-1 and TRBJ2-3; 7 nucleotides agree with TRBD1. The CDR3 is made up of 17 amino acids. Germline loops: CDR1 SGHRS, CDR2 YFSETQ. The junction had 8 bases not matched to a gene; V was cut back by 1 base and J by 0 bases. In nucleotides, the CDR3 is TGCGCCAGCAGCTTGTCCGGTACAGGGGCGAGCACAGATACGCAGTATTTT. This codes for CASSLSGTGASTDTQYF. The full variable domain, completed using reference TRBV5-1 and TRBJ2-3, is KAGVTQTPRYLIKTRGQQVTLSCSPISGHRSVSWYQQTPGQGLQFLFEYFSETQRNKGNFPGRFSGRQFSNSRSEMNVSTLELGDSALYLCASSLSGTGASTDTQYFGPGTRLTVL.

The CDR3 nucleotides read TGTGCCAGCAGCCAAATAGGCGGGAACTACAATGAGCAGTTCTTC. Protein: CASSQIGGNYNEQFF. The chain links TRBV4-2 to TRBJ2-1; tentative D call: TRBD2 (6 bases). Per germline, CDR1 LGHNA and CDR2 YNFKEQ. CDR3 length: 15 residues. Trimming took 2 bases from V and 3 from J, leaving 11 bases between them.

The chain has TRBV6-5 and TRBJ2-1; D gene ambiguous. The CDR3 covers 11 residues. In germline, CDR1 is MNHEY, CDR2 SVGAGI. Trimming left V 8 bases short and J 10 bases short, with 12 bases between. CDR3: CASGFSTEQFF. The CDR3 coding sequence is TGTGCCAGCGGATTTTCGACAGAGCAGTTCTTC.

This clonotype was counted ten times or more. The CDR3 is CASSPLAGPQTGGYTF. CDR3 DNA: TGTGCCAGCAGTCCACTGGCGGGGCCGCAGACGGGCGGCTACACCTTC. The gene calls are TRBV27 and TRBJ1-2, with D possibly matching TRBD1 (5 bases). This CDR3 region has 16 residues. V was shortened by 5 bases and J by 8 bases, with 24 bases between the two germline ends. Looked up from germline, CDR1 is MNHEY and CDR2 is SMNVEV (reference sequence).

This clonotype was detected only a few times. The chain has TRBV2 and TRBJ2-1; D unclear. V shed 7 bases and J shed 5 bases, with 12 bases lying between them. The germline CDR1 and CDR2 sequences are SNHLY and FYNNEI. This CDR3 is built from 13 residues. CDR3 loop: CASTSGLNNEQFF. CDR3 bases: TGTGCCAGCACTAGTGGTCTCAACAATGAGCAGTTCTTC.